The 18 T cell receptor beta chains in this list originate from one sample, sequenced in a study of blood T cell repertoires in COVID-19. Here immunoSEQ multiplex PCR was the method, and the copy in TCRdb shows in-frame clones only, minus some. This table has some 300,000 clones, 90% appearing once. Input material: peripheral blood. The receptors were sampled from a woman in her forties or fifties with COVID-19, enrolled during active disease.

The chain uses TRBV18 and TRBJ2-1, with TRBD2 matching 9 bases. The CDR3 loop spans 16 amino acids. After removal of 9 bases from V and 5 bases from J, the junction contained 14 bases not matched to a gene. Germline V gene sequence: CDR1 KGHSH, CDR2 LQKENI. The CDR3 nucleotides are TGTGCCAGTTCAACCTCGGCTAGCGGGGCCAACAATGAGCAGTTCTTC. It codes for CASSTSASGANNEQFF.

The chain carries TRBV10-1 and TRBJ1-1; 8 bases agree with TRBD1. CDR3 size: 15 residues. V lost 6 bases, J lost 1 base, and 7 bases stayed unmatched. Germline CDR1 is WNHNN and CDR2 is SYGVQD (reference sequence). DNA of the CDR3: TGCGCCAGCAGAGCCGGGACAGGAGGGAACACTGAAGCTTTCTTT. It yields the protein CASRAGTGGNTEAFF.

The gene calls are TRBV7-2 and TRBJ2-7, with 7 bases that match TRBD1. CDR3 length: 15 amino acids. Trimming took 1 base from V and 0 from J; bases not matched to a gene: 3. Germline CDR1 SGHTA, CDR2 FQGNSA. The CDR3 DNA follows: TGTGCCAGCAGCTTAGTCGGGACAGCCTCCTACGAGCAGTACTTC. Translated, it gives CASSLVGTASYEQYF.

The chain couples TRBV28 to TRBJ2-1; 7 bases match TRBD1. In germline, CDR1 is MDHEN, CDR2 SYDVKM. This CDR3 is 14 amino acids long. After removal of 6 bases from V and 8 bases from J, the junction contained 10 bases not matched to a gene. This CDR3 reads CASSPRQGRHEQFF. Written as DNA, the CDR3 is TGTGCCAGCAGCCCTCGACAGGGTAGGCATGAGCAGTTCTTC.

The genes are TRBV5-5 and TRBJ2-1; the D is unclear. V was clipped by 2 bases and J by 9 bases, with 6 bases between them. The CDR3 has 11 residues. Germline CDR1 and CDR2: SGHKS and YYEKEE (reference sequence). The CDR3 loop reads CASSLSLEQFF. In DNA, the CDR3 is TGTGCCAGCAGCTTATCCCTTGAGCAGTTCTTC.

V and J are TRBV30 and TRBJ1-5; D is possibly TRBD1 (5 bases). There are 14 residues in the CDR3. In germline, CDR1 is GTSNPN, CDR2 SVGIG (reference sequence). V lost 7 bases and J lost 1, with 14 bases in between. The CDR3 bases are TGTGCCTCAGGAGCCGGGGGAAGCAATCAGCCCCAGCATTTT. Protein product: CASGAGGSNQPQHF.

The V gene is TRBV18, the J gene TRBJ2-6; D not certain. Germline loops: CDR1 KGHSH, CDR2 LQKENI. The CDR3 runs to 14 residues. The V end was cut by 8 bases, the J end by 0 bases, with 8 bases between. CDR3 sequence (DNA): TGTGCCAGCAAAATAAACTCTGGGGCCAACGTCCTGACTTTC. This translates into CASKINSGANVLTF. Filled out from reference TRBV18 and TRBJ2-6, the complete variable domain reads NAGVMQNPRHLVRRRGQEARLRCSPMKGHSHVYWYRQLPEEGLKFMVYLQKENIIDESGMPKERFSAEFPKEGPSILRIQQVVRGDSAAYFCASKINSGANVLTFGAGSRLTVL.

The count of this clone is one. The chain carries TRBV3-1 (or the pseudogene TRBV3-2) and TRBJ1-2, with D possibly matching TRBD1 (6 bases). The length of the CDR3 is 15 residues. The V gene's germline CDR1 is LGHDT and CDR2 YNNKEL (reference sequence). Trimming took 4 bases from V and 6 from J, leaving 18 bases between them. In DNA, the CDR3 is TGTGCCAGCAGCCTAAGGGGGAGTTCCCGGGATGGCTACACCTTC. Its protein is CASSLRGSSRDGYTF.

V is TRBV20-1 and J is TRBJ2-2; D unclear. Trimming removed 6 bases from V and 4 bases from J, with 9 bases in between. This CDR3 region has 12 residues. Germline CDR1 and CDR2: DFQATT and SNEGSKA (reference sequence). The CDR3 region has the DNA TGCAGTGCCAGTAAGAGCACCGGGGAGCTGTTTTTT. Translation gives CSASKSTGELFF.

This chain connects TRBV5-1 to TRBJ1-1; D perhaps matches TRBD1 (6 bases). The CDR3 contains 16 residues. The ends were cut back, 0 bases at V and 3 bases at J, with 15 bases in the middle. CDR1 is SGHRS and CDR2 is YFSETQ in the germline V gene. This chain's CDR3 is CASSLASGTLDTEAFF. DNA of the CDR3: TGCGCCAGCAGCTTGGCGTCAGGGACATTGGACACTGAAGCTTTCTTT.

V is TRBV6-5 and J is TRBJ2-7; 12 bases are shared with TRBD1. CDR3 size: 15 residues. Germline V gene data show CDR1 as MNHEY and CDR2 as SVGAGI. The V segment lost 6 bases and the J segment 5 bases; nucleotides outside the gene matches: 8. CDR3 in DNA: TGTGCCAGCAGCCCCGGGACAGGGGGCGGGAACGAGCAGTACTTC. Amino acids: CASSPGTGGGNEQYF.

With regard to this clone: An end of the junction does not agree with germline; a read error may underlie this. CDR3 nucleotides: TGTGCCACCCGTGAGTCAGGACCGGGGGATGAGCAGTTCTTC. It translates to CATRESGPGDEQFF. J is TRBJ2-1 and V is TRBV24-1, with D possibly being TRBD2 (6 bases). Germline assignment: CDR1 KGHDR and CDR2 SFDVKD. There are 14 residues in the CDR3.

This chain joins TRBV5-1 and TRBJ2-3, with D hard to call. CDR1 is SGHRS and CDR2 is YFSETQ in the germline V gene. The CDR3 is made up of 15 amino acids. V was shortened by 0 bases and J by 3 bases, with 11 bases between the two germline ends. The CDR3 DNA reads as TGCGCCAGCAGCTTGGGAGTCTCGAAGACAGATACGCAGTATTTT. Its translation: CASSLGVSKTDTQYF.

The rearrangement uses TRBV4-3 and TRBJ2-3; D might be TRBD2 (6 bases). Germline loops: CDR1 LGHNA, CDR2 YSLEER. The germline V and J ends were trimmed by 0 bases and 5 bases, with 12 bases remaining between them. The CDR3 totals 15 residues. CDR3 region: CASSQDWAGGDTQYF. The CDR3 DNA follows: TGCGCCAGCAGCCAAGATTGGGCCGGGGGAGATACGCAGTATTTT.

The rearrangement links TRBV7-9 to TRBJ2-3; a weak D match, TRBD1 (6 bases). CDR1 SEHNR and CDR2 FQNEAQ come from the germline V gene (reference sequence). The CDR3 spans 13 residues. Trimming took 5 bases from V and 3 from J, leaving 9 bases between them. The CDR3 protein is CASSVTGTDTQYF. The CDR3 DNA reads TGTGCCAGCAGCGTCACAGGGACAGATACGCAGTATTTT.

This rearrangement joins TRBV6-5 to TRBJ1-4; D not resolved. The length of the CDR3 is 13 residues. The germline V gene has CDR1 MNHEY and CDR2 SVGAGI. The V end was cut by 7 bases, the J end by 8 bases, with 14 bases between. The CDR3 DNA reads TGTGCCAGCACGGGCATAGGAGGCGAAAAACTGTTTTTT. Its translation is CASTGIGGEKLFF.

The chain couples TRBV12-5 to TRBJ2-3; D is unresolved. CDR1 and CDR2 from the germline V gene are LGHNT and FRNRAP. This CDR3 has 13 residues. V was trimmed by 1 base and J by 2 bases, leaving 4 bases between them. CDR3 nucleotide sequence: TGTGCTAGTGGTTTGGACATCACAGATACGCAGTATTTT. Its protein is CASGLDITDTQYF.

The V call is TRBV29-1, the J call TRBJ2-7, with TRBD1 as a possible D gene (5 bases). CDR3 length: 12 residues. In germline, CDR1 is SQVTM, CDR2 ANQGSEA. The V end lost 1 base, the J end lost 7 bases, and 11 bases lay between the germline ends. The CDR3 nucleotides are TGCAGCGTTGAAGGGACATCTTTAGAGCAGTACTTC. Its translation is CSVEGTSLEQYF.